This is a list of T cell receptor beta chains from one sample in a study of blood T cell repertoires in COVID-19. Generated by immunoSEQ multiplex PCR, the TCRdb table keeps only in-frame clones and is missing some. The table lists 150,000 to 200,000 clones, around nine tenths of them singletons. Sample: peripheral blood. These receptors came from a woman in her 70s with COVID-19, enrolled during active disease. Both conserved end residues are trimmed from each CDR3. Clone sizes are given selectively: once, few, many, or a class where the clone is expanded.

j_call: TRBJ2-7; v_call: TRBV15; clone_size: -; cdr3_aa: ATSRTGGIYEQY
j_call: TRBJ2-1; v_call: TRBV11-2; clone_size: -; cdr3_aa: ASSFGRVGSGTYNEQF
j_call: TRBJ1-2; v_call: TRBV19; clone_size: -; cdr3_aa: ASSKPETYGYT
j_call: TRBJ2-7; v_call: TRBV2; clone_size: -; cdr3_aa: ASTGTEGYEQY
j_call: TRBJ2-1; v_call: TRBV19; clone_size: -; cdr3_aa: ASSTGSSYNEQF
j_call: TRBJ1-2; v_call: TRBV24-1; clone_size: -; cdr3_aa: ATSKGTDFNYGYT
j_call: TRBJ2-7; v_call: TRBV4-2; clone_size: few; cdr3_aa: ASSRDSGEQY
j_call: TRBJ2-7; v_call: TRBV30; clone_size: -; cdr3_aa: AWSVQTGTYEQY
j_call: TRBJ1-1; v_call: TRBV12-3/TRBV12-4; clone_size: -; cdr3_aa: ASKREKNTEAF
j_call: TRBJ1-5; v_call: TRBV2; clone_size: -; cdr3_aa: ASSYRGSNQPQH
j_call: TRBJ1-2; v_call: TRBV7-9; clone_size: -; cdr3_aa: ASSVTPGQGSQAYGYT
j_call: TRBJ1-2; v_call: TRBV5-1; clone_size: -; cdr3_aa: ASRVGGQSNYGYT
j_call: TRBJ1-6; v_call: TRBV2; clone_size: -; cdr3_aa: ASSEQGGNSPLH
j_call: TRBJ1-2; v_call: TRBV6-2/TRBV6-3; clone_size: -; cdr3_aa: ASSWQGGGYT
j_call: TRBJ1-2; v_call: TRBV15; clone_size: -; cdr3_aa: ATSRDDQTGYGYT
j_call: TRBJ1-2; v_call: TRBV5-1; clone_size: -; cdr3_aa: ASSPGEGANYGYT
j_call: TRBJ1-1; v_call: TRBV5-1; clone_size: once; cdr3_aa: ASRRIPGTEAF
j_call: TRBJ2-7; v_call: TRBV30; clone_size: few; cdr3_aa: AWSVPGQYEQY
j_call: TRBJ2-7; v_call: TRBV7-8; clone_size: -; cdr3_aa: ASSGLAGGWGSYEQY
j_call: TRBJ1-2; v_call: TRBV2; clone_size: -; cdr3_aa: ASRETDYGYT
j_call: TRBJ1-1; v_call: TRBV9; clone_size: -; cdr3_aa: ASSLLPGVNTEAF
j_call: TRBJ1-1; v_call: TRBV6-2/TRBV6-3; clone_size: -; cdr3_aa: ASSYYGGQDPEAF
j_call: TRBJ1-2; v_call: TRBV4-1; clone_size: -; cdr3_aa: ASSPGINYGYT
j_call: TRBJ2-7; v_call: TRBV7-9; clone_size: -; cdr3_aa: ASRRTNYEQY
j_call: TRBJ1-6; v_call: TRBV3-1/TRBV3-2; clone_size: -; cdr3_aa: ASSGQQGAH
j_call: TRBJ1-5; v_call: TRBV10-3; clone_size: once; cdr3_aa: AISESQGFQPQH